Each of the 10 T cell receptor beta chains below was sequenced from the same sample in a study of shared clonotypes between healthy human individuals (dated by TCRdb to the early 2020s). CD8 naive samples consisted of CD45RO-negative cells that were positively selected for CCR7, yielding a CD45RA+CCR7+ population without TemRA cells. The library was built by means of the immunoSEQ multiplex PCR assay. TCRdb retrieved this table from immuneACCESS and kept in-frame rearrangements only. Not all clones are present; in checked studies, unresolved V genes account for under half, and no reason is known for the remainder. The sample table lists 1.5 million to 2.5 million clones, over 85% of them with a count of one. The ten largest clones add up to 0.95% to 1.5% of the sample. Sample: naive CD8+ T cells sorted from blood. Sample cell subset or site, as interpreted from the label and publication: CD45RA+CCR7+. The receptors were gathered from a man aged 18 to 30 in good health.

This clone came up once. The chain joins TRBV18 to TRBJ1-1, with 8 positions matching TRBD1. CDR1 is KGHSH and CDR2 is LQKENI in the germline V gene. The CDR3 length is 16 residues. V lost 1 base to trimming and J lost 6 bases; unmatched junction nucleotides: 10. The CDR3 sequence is CASSPLKTDREAEAFF. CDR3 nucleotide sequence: TGTGCCAGCTCACCACTCAAAACGGACAGGGAGGCTGAAGCTTTCTTT.

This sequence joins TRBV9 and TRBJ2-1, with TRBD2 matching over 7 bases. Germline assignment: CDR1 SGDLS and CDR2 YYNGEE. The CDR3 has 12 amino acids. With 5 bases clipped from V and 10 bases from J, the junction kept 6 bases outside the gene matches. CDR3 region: CASRASGGEQFF. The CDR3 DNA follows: TGTGCCAGCAGGGCTAGCGGCGGGGAGCAGTTCTTC. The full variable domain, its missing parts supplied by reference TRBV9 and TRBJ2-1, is DSGVTQTPKHLITATGQRVTLRCSPRSGDLSVYWYQQSLDQGLQFLIQYYNGEERAKGNILERFSAQQFPDLHSELNLSSLELGDSALYFCASRASGGEQFFGPGTRLTVL.

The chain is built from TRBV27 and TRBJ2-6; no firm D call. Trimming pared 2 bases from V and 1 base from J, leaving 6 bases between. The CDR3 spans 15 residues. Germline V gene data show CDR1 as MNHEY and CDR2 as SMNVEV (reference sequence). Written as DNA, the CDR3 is TGTGCCAGCAGTTTAATCTCTTCTGGGGCCAACGTCCTGACTTTC. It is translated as CASSLISSGANVLTF.

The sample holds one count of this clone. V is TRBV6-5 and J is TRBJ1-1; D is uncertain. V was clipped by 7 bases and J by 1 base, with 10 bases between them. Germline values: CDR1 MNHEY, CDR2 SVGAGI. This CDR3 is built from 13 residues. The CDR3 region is CASIEEGNTEAFF. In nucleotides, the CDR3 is TGTGCCAGCATAGAAGAAGGGAACACTGAAGCTTTCTTT.

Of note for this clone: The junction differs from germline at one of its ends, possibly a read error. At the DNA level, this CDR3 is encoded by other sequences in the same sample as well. The CDR3 is CASSPGQGYEQYF. The CDR3 bases are TGTGCTAGCAGCCCCGGACAGGGGTACGAGCAGTACTTC. The genes are TRBV7-7 and TRBJ2-7; 9 bases agree with TRBD1. Germline lookup yields CDR1 SSHAT and CDR2 FNYEAQ (reference sequence). CDR3 length equals 13 residues.

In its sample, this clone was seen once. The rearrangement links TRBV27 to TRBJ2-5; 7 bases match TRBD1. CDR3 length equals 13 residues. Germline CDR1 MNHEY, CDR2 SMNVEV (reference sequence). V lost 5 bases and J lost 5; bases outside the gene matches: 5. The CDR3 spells CASSPTGWETQYF. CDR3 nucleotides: TGTGCCAGCAGTCCGACAGGGTGGGAGACCCAGTACTTC.

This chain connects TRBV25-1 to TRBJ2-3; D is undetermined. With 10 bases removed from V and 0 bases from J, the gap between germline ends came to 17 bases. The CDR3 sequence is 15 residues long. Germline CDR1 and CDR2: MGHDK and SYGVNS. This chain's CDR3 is CATTSPGPSTDTQYF. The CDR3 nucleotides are TGTGCCACCACCAGCCCCGGTCCTAGCACAGATACGCAGTATTTT. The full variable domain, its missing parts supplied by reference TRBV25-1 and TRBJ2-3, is EADIYQTPRYLVIGTGKKITLECSQTMGHDKMYWYQQDPGMELHLIHYSYGVNSTEKGDLSSESTVSRIRTEHFPLTLESARPSHTSQYLCATTSPGPSTDTQYFGPGTRLTVL.

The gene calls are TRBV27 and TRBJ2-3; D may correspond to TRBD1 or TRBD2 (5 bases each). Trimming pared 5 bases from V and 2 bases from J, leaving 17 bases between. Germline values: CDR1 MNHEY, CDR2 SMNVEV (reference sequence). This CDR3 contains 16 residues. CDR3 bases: TGTGCCAGCAGTAAGGTCGGGGCCACATACACAGATACGCAGTATTTT. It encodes CASSKVGATYTDTQYF.

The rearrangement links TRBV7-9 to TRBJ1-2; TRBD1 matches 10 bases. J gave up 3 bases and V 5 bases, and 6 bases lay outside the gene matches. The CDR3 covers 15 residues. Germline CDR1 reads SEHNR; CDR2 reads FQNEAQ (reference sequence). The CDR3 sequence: CASSTSGTGDYGYTF. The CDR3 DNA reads TGTGCCAGCAGCACTTCCGGGACAGGGGACTATGGCTACACCTTC.

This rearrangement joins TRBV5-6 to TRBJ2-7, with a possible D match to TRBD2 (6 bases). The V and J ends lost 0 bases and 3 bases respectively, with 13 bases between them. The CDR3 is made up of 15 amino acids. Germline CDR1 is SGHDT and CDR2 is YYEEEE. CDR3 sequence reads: CASSLAGDPYYEQYF. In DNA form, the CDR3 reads TGTGCCAGCAGCTTGGCGGGGGATCCGTACTACGAGCAGTACTTC.